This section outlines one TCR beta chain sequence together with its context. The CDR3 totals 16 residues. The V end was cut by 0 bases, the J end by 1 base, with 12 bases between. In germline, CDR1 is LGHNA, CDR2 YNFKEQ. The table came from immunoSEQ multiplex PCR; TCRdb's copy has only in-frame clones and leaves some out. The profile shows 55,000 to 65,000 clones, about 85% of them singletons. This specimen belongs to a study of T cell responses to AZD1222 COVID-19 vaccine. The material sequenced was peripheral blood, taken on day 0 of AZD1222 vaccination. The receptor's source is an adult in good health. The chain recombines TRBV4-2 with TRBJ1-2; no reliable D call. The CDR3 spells CASSQDSATLNYGYTF. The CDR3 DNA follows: TGTGCCAGCAGCCAAGATTCGGCCACCCTTAACTATGGCTACACCTTC.